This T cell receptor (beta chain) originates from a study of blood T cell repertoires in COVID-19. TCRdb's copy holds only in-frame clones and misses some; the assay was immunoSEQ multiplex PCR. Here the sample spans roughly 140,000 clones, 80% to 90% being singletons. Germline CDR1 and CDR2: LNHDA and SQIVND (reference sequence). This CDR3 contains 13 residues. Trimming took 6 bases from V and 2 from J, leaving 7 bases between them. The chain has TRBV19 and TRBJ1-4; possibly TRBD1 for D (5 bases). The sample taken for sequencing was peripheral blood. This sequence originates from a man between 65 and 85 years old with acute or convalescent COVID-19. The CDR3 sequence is CASRRGTNEKLFF. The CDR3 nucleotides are TGTGCCAGTAGGCGGGGGACTAATGAAAAACTGTTTTTT.